Below, one T cell receptor beta chain is given with its context. The record originates from a study of blood T cell repertoires in COVID-19. About the research overall: Italy, Spain and the United States were the sources of the convalescent and acute COVID-19 samples. PBMCs, B-cell-depleted T cells, or T cells provided the cDNA or gDNA that made up the material.

The CDR3 spans 17 residues. Germline V gene data show CDR1 as MRHNA and CDR2 as SNTAGT. Trimming removed 7 bases from V and 9 bases from J; junction bases left unmatched: 17. The table came from immunoSEQ multiplex PCR; TCRdb's copy has only in-frame clones and leaves some out. The table lists over 200,000 clones, roughly 89% of them singletons. The V call is TRBV6-4, the J call TRBJ2-1; the match to TRBD2 covers 11 bases. The clonotype originates from a man aged 55 to 70 who had recovered from COVID-19. The sample was peripheral blood. Here the CDR3 DNA reads TGTGCCAGCACACAGACGGCTGTAGCGGGGGGGCCGAGTGAGCAGTTCTTC. This encodes CASTQTAVAGGPSEQFF.